This T cell receptor (beta chain) was identified during a study of cytomegalovirus exposure and HLA in healthy donors. Details on this clone: Its target is not known.

Study observations and caveats: As a later analysis showed, a missense DCLRE1C variant was linked to trimming of TCR beta V- and J-genes. A few chains tied to CMV proved CMV antigen-specific in vitro.

The PCR employed 60 Vbeta primers together with 13 Jbeta primers. TCRdb keeps only in-frame clones here, not all; method: immunoSEQ multiplex PCR. This sample carries about 140,000 clones, around 90% of them seen once, and the ten largest clones take 0.45% to 0.6%. V lost 5 bases, J lost 1 base, and 5 bases stayed unmatched. The CDR3 is made up of 15 amino acids. Germline loops: CDR1 MNHEY, CDR2 SVGAGI. This chain connects TRBV6-5 to TRBJ2-7; TRBD1 matches at 10 bases. The sample taken for sequencing was PBMCs. This sequence was found in a woman aged 40 to 49 in good health and CMV-seronegative. DNA for the CDR3: TGTGCCAGCAGTCCCAGGGACAGGGGATCCTACGAGCAGTACTTC. Encoded protein: CASSPRDRGSYEQYF.